Below, one T cell receptor (beta chain) is given with its context. Its antigen is still unknown. The data derive from a study of T cells after yellow fever vaccination. Points from the study as a whole: Sorted repertoires could include abundant contaminating clonotypes from bulk cells. Once the booster was given, most primary-vaccination clones reappeared, at around 96% for CD4 and roughly 90% for CD8.

UMIs were added to TCR cDNA along with a universal primer site when it was made by 5'RACE template switching. TCRdb ran MiXCR on the 5' RACE reads and lists one entry per CDR3 protein. The profile covers under 300,000 distinct CDR3 sequences, with less than 9% appearing a single time and approximately 0.87% taken by the ten largest. Germline assignment: CDR1 GTSNPN and CDR2 SVGIG (reference sequence). The CDR3 is made up of 13 amino acids. Trimming removed 4 bases at V and 1 base at J, with 9 bases between. The rearrangement links TRBV30 to TRBJ2-3; D ambiguous. The sequencing used CD4+ T cells sorted from PBMCs, collected 15 days after the yellow fever booster vaccination. The receptor comes from a man aged 25-45 years who received the YFV17D yellow fever vaccine. The CDR3 sequence: CAWILDGTDTQYF. The DNA for the CDR3 is TGTGCCTGGATCCTAGACGGCACAGATACGCAGTATTTT.